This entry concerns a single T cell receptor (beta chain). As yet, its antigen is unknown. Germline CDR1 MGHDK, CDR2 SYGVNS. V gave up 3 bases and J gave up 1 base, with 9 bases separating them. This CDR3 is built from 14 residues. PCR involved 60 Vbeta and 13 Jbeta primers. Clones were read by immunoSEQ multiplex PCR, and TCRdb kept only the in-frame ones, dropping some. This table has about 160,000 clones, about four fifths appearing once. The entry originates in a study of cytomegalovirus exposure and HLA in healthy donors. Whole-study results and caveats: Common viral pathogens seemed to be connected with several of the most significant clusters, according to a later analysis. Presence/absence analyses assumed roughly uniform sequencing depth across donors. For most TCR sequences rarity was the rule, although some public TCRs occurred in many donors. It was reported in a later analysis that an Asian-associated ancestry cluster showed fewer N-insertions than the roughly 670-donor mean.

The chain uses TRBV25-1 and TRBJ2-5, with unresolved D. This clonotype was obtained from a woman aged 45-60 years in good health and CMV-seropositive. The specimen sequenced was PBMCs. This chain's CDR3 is CASSDPFPQETQYF. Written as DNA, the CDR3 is TGTGCCAGCAGTGATCCCTTTCCCCAAGAGACCCAGTACTTC.